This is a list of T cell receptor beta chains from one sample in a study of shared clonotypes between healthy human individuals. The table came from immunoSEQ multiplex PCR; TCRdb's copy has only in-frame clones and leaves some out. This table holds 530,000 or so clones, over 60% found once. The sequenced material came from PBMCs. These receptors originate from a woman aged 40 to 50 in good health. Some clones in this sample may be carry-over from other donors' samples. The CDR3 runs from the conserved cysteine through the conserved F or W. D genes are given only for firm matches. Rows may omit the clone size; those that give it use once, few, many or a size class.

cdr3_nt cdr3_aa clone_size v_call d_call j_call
TGTGCCAGCAGCCCACAAGGACAGGGAGGCACTGAAGCTTTCTTT CASSPQGQGGTEAFF - TRBV7-2 TRBD1 TRBJ1-1
TGTGCCTGGAGTGGTCATAGCGGGAGGCCCTACGAGCAGTACTTC CAWSGHSGRPYEQYF - TRBV30 TRBD2 TRBJ2-7
TGCGCCAGCCTATCGATTGACAGGGCGGGGGAGACCCAGTACTTC CASLSIDRAGETQYF - TRBV5-1 - TRBJ2-5
TGTGCCAGCAGGCGTACAGGGTACGCGGTTGGGGCTTTCTTT CASRRTGYAVGAFF once TRBV6-6 - TRBJ1-1
TGTGCCAGCAGCTTAGCTTGGGGACAGAATCTCGGGGAGCTGTTTTTT CASSLAWGQNLGELFF - TRBV7-2 TRBD1 TRBJ2-2
TGCGCCAGCAGTCCCACCTATGGGCGGGAGGGCACAGATACGCAGTATTTT CASSPTYGREGTDTQYF - TRBV10-2 TRBD2 TRBJ2-3
TGTGCCAGCAGCCGGGCCGGGGACCTCACCTACGAGCAGTACTTC CASSRAGDLTYEQYF once TRBV5-8 - TRBJ2-7
TGTGCCATCAAGGAGTCACTCGGGGAGACCCAGTACTTC CAIKESLGETQYF - TRBV10-3 - TRBJ2-5
TGTGCCACCAGCCTGGACTTTCCCAACATTCAGTACTTC CATSLDFPNIQYF - TRBV15 - TRBJ2-4
TGTGCCAGCTCACCCAGACTAGCGGGAGGGCAGGACAATGAGCAGTTCTTC CASSPRLAGGQDNEQFF once TRBV18 TRBD2 TRBJ2-1
TGTGCCAGCAGCTCCGGACTAGCGGGAGGTATTGAGACCCAGTACTTC CASSSGLAGGIETQYF - TRBV7-9 TRBD2 TRBJ2-5
TGCGCCAGCAGCTTCGTTCGGGAGAACACCGGGGAGCTGTTTTTT CASSFVRENTGELFF - TRBV5-1 - TRBJ2-2
TGTGCCAGCAGTTCGACTAGCGGGAGGTCACTTTACAATGAGCAGTTCTTC CASSSTSGRSLYNEQFF once TRBV27 TRBD2 TRBJ2-1
TGTGCCTGGAGATGGGGGAATAATGAAAAACTGTTTTTT CAWRWGNNEKLFF - TRBV30 - TRBJ1-4
TGTGCCAGCAGCTTAGGGGCAGCCTCGGGACTCCAGCATTTT CASSLGAASGLQHF - TRBV7-2 - TRBJ1-5
TGTGCCAGCAGCTTATCAACAGGGGGCCCGAGAAGCACAGATACGCAGTATTTT CASSLSTGGPRSTDTQYF once TRBV7-8 TRBD1 TRBJ2-3
TGCAGCGTTACTCCAGGGGATAGGTCTATCGAGCAGTACTTC CSVTPGDRSIEQYF - TRBV29-1 - TRBJ2-7
TGTGCCAGCAGCTTAGTAAGGGAGTCGACGAGTATGTATGGCTACACCTTC CASSLVRESTSMYGYTF - TRBV7-6 - TRBJ1-2
TGTGCCAGTAGTACCCTTGGACTAGCGGGAGAGAACATTCAGTACTTC CASSTLGLAGENIQYF - TRBV19 TRBD2 TRBJ2-4
TGCGCCAGCAGCTTGGTACCAGGGGATGGCTACACCTTC CASSLVPGDGYTF - TRBV5-1 - TRBJ1-2
TGTGCCAGCAGCTCTCAAAGGGGGGCAGGGTATGGCTACACCTTC CASSSQRGAGYGYTF once TRBV5-5 - TRBJ1-2
TGTGCCAGCAGCAAAGTTGCAAGCGATGACGAGCAGTACTTC CASSKVASDDEQYF - TRBV21-1 - TRBJ2-7
TGTGCCAGCAGTGACCCTCAGGGGGCAGGGGAAAAACTGTTTTTT CASSDPQGAGEKLFF - TRBV25-1 TRBD1 TRBJ1-4
TGTGCCAGCAGTGTCAATAGTATCTCCTACGAGCAGTACTTC CASSVNSISYEQYF - TRBV2 - TRBJ2-7
TGTGCCAGCAGCGTAGAAGCGTGGGCTAGCGGGAAAATAGATACGCAGTATTTT CASSVEAWASGKIDTQYF - TRBV9 TRBD2 TRBJ2-3
TGTGCCAGCAGCTTAACGACTAGCGGGAGTGGGCGGGGGACCCAGTACTTC CASSLTTSGSGRGTQYF - TRBV11-2 TRBD2 TRBJ2-5
TGTGCCAGCAGTGTAGGGGTACAGAACACTGAAGCTTTCTTT CASSVGVQNTEAFF - TRBV7-9 - TRBJ1-1
TGTGCCAGCAGGGACAGGGGGCTAGGCACTAATGAAAAACTGTTTTTT CASRDRGLGTNEKLFF - TRBV27 TRBD1 TRBJ1-4
TGTGCCAGCAGTCTCCCGACAGGGTCCTACGAGCAGTACTTC CASSLPTGSYEQYF - TRBV28 TRBD1 TRBJ2-7
TGTGCCAGCAGCCAAGCTGCAGGGGGGAATTCACCCCTCCACTTT CASSQAAGGNSPLHF few TRBV4-2 TRBD1 TRBJ1-6
TGTGCCAGCAGCTCCCACGCGCTAGCGGGAGACTACAATGAGCAGTTCTTC CASSSHALAGDYNEQFF - TRBV5-8 TRBD2 TRBJ2-1
TGCGCCAGCAGCTTGGAAGCGGGACCATACAATGAGCAGTTCTTC CASSLEAGPYNEQFF - TRBV5-1 TRBD2 TRBJ2-1
TGTGCCAGCAGCTTGGAGGCTAGCGGGAGTTACGAGCAGTACTTC CASSLEASGSYEQYF - TRBV5-6 TRBD2 TRBJ2-7
TGTGCCAGCACCGACAGGGGAAACACCATATATTTT CASTDRGNTIYF - TRBV5-4 - TRBJ1-3
TGTGCCAGCAGCTTGGATGGGGGGGCAGCCCGCCACAATGAGCAGTTCTTC CASSLDGGAARHNEQFF - TRBV5-4 - TRBJ2-1